Below are 11 T cell receptor beta chains sequenced from a single sample in a study of blood T cells in healthy people across ages. A sample-barcoded 5' primer and a J-beta primer mix were used in a second PCR of about 7 to 11 cycles. TCRdb used MiXCR to reprocess the 5' RACE reads, holding one entry per CDR3 protein. This table has more than 1,000,000 distinct CDR3 sequences, almost 25% appearing once. The same sample was also studied in work on T cells of mothers and their children.

The sequenced material came from blood. These receptors all come from a girl aged 2-10 years in good health.

A few counts support this clonotype. Germline and junction disagree at one end, which may indicate a read error. The CDR3 sequence is CASSELGTGGNWGF. The CDR3 nucleotides read TGTGCCAGCAGTGAATTAGGAACCGGCGGTAACTGGGGCTTC. This rearrangement joins TRBV25-1 to TRBJ2-7; D ambiguous. Germline lookup yields CDR1 MGHDK and CDR2 SYGVNS. This CDR3 has 14 residues.

The rearrangement uses TRBV7-9 and TRBJ2-3; the D gene is possibly TRBD1 (6 bases). V lost 0 bases and J lost 11, with 9 bases in between. The CDR3 consists of 12 residues. Germline values: CDR1 SEHNR, CDR2 FQNEAQ (reference sequence). CDR3 sequence (DNA): TGTGCCAGCAGCTTAGCGGGACAAGAGCAGTATTTT. Protein product: CASSLAGQEQYF.

This clonotype showed up just a few times. This rearrangement joins TRBV19 to TRBJ2-1, with a possible D match to TRBD2 (5 bases). This CDR3 comprises 15 residues. Trimming removed 3 bases at V and 0 bases at J, with 9 bases between. Per germline, CDR1 LNHDA and CDR2 SQIVND (reference sequence). The CDR3 protein is CASSMAGSSYNEQFF. The CDR3 coding sequence is TGTGCCAGTAGTATGGCGGGTTCCTCCTACAATGAGCAGTTCTTC.

Points on this clonotype: Likely a read error: the CDR3 ends without its conserved phenylalanine or tryptophan. The chain uses TRBV13 and TRBJ2-4; 8 bases match TRBD1. From germline, CDR1 is PRHDT and CDR2 FYEKMQ (reference sequence). Trimming took 5 bases from V and 1 from J; bases not matched to a gene: 4. CDR3 size: 15 residues. The CDR3 loop is CASSTRQGAKNIQYL. In DNA, the CDR3 is TGTGCCAGCAGCACCCGACAGGGGGCCAAAAACATTCAGTACCTC.

This chain joins TRBV29-1 and TRBJ2-3; D may be TRBD2 (5 bases). Germline CDR1 reads SQVTM; CDR2 reads ANQGSEA. Deletions cut 5 bases from V and 2 bases from J, with 8 bases between. This CDR3 is built from 12 residues. The CDR3 loop reads CSVPGITDTQYF. CDR3 in DNA: TGCAGCGTTCCGGGAATCACAGATACGCAGTATTTT.

This clonotype appeared a few times. The chain joins TRBV10-3 to TRBJ2-5; unclear D gene. CDR1 is ENHRY, CDR2 SYGVKD, per germline. This CDR3 comprises 15 residues. Between the trimmed V and J ends, which lost 5 bases and 5 bases, there was a span of 18 bases. For the CDR3, the DNA is TGTGCCATCAGTTCCCGGTACCAAGCTGGGGAGACCCAGTACTTC. Translating gives CAISSRYQAGETQYF.

This clonotype was detected only a few times. V usage is TRBV27 and J usage is TRBJ2-5; 8 bases fit TRBD1. Germline V gives CDR1 MNHEY, CDR2 SMNVEV (reference sequence). CDR3 length: 15 residues. With V trimmed by 3 bases and J by 5 bases, 8 bases remained unmatched. The CDR3 is CASSFGTGGMETQYF. The CDR3 nucleotides are TGTGCCAGCAGTTTCGGGACAGGAGGGATGGAGACCCAGTACTTC.

This clonotype was observed a single time. The chain recombines TRBV20-1 with TRBJ1-1; unclear D gene. The germline V and J ends were trimmed by 6 bases and 4 bases, with 12 bases remaining between them. The CDR3 consists of 12 residues. CDR1 is DFQATT, CDR2 SNEGSKA, per germline (reference sequence). This CDR3 reads CSATRYLTEAFF. DNA for the CDR3: TGCAGTGCGACCAGATACCTCACTGAAGCTTTCTTT.

V is TRBV4-1 and J is TRBJ1-1, with D perhaps matching TRBD1 (6 bases). Trimming took 0 bases from V and 0 from J, leaving 17 bases between them. CDR3 length: 18 residues. Germline lookup yields CDR1 MGHRA and CDR2 YSYEKL. The CDR3 loop is CASSQEYSGVGMNTEAFF. CDR3 sequence (DNA): TGCGCCAGCAGCCAAGAATACTCAGGGGTGGGGATGAACACTGAAGCTTTCTTT.

In its sample, this clonotype was seen a few times. The chain employs TRBV28 and TRBJ2-7; 7 bases are shared with TRBD1. Germline V CDR1 and CDR2: MDHEN, SYDVKM. Trimming removed 1 base from V and 0 bases from J; junction bases left unmatched: 6. The CDR3 consists of 16 residues. The CDR3 nucleotides read TGTGCCAGCAGTTTATCCCAGGACAGGAGCTCCTACGAGCAGTACTTC. This codes for CASSLSQDRSSYEQYF.

This chain joins TRBV27 and TRBJ2-7, with D unresolved. CDR3 length equals 12 residues. V was shortened by 3 bases and J by 6 bases, with 9 bases between the two germline ends. Looked up from germline, CDR1 is MNHEY and CDR2 is SMNVEV (reference sequence). The chain's CDR3 is CASSFVAGEQYF. The CDR3 DNA follows: TGTGCCAGCAGTTTTGTGGCAGGCGAGCAGTACTTC.